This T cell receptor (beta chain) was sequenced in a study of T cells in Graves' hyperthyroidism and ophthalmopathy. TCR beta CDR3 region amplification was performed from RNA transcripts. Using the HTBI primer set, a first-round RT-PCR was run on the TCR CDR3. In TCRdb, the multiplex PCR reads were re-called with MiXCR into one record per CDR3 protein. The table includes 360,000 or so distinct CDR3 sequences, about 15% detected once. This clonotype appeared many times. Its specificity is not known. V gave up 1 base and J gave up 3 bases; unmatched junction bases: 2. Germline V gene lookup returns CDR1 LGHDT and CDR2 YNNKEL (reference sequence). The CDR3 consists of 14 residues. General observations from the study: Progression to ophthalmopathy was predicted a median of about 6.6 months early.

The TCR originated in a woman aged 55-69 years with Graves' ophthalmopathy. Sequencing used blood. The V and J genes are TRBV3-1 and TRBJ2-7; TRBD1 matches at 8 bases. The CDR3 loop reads CASSQGQGFYEQYF. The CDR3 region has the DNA TGTGCCAGCAGCCAAGGACAGGGGTTCTACGAGCAGTACTTC.